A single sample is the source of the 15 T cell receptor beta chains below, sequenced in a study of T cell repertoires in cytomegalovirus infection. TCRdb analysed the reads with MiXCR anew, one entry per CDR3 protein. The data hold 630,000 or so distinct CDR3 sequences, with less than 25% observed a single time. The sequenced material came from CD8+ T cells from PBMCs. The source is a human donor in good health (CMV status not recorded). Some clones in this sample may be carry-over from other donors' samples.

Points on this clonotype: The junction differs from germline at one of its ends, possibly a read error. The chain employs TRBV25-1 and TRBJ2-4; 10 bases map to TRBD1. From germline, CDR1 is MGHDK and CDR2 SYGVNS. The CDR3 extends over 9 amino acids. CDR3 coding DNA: TGTGCCACCCCGACAGGGGGCCTTTTC. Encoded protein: CATPTGGLF.

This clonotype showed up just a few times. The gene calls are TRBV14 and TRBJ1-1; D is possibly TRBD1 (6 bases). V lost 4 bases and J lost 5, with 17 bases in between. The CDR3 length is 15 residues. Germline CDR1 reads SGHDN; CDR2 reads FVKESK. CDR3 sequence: CASSPQGLYRTEAFF. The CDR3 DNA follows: TGTGCCAGCAGCCCCCAGGGGTTATATCGGACTGAAGCTTTCTTT.

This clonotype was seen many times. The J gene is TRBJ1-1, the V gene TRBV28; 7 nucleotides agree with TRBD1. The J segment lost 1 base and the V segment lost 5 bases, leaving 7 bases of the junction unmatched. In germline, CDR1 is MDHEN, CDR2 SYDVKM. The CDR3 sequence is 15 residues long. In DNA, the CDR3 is TGTGCCAGCAGTACCATCCGGGACAGGAACACTGAAGCTTTCTTT. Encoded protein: CASSTIRDRNTEAFF.

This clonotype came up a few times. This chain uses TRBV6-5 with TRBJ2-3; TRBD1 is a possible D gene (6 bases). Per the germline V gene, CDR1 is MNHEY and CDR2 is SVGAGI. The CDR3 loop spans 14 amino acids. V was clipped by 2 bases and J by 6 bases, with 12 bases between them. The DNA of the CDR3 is TGTGCCAGCAGTTACGGGGGCCAGGGGGATACGCAGTATTTT. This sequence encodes CASSYGGQGDTQYF.

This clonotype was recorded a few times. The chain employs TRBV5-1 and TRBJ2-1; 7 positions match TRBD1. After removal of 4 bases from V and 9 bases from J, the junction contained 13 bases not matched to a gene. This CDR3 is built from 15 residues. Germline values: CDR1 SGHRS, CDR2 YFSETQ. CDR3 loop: CASSHRQGPLGEQFF. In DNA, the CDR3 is TGCGCCAGCAGCCACCGACAGGGCCCCTTGGGTGAGCAGTTCTTC.

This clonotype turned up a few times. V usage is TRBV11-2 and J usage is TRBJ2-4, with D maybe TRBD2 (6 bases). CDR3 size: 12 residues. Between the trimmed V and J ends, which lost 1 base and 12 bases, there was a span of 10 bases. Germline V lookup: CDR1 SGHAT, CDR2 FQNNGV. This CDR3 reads CASSLGGGDQYF. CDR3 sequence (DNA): TGTGCCAGCAGCTTAGGGGGCGGGGATCAGTACTTC.

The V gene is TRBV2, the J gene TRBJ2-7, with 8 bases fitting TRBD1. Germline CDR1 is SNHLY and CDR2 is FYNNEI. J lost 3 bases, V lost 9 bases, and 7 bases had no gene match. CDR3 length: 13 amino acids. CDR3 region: CASQDRANYEQYV. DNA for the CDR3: TGTGCCAGTCAGGACAGGGCGAACTACGAGCAGTACGTC.

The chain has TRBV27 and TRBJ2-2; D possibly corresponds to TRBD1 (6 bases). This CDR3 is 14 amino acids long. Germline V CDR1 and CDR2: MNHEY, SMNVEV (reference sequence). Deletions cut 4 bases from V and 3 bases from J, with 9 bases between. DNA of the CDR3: TGTGCCAGCAGTTCCGGACAGCACACCGGGGAGCTGTTTTTT. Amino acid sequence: CASSSGQHTGELFF.

In nucleotides, the CDR3 is TGTGCCAGCACCCCAGGCCAGGGGGTGAGCACAGATACGCAGTATTTT. It encodes CASTPGQGVSTDTQYF. The V call is TRBV5-4, the J call TRBJ2-3, with TRBD1 matching 7 bases. The CDR3 extends over 16 amino acids. Germline trimming cut 6 bases from V and 0 bases from J; bases unmatched to any gene: 10. In germline, CDR1 is SGHNT, CDR2 YYREEE (reference sequence). Drawing the rest from reference TRBV5-4 and TRBJ2-3, the complete variable domain is ETGVTQSPTHLIKTRGQQVTLRCSSQSGHNTVSWYQQALGQGPQFIFQYYREEENGRGNFPPRFSGLQFPNYSSELNVNALELDDSALYLCASTPGQGVSTDTQYFGPGTRLTVL.

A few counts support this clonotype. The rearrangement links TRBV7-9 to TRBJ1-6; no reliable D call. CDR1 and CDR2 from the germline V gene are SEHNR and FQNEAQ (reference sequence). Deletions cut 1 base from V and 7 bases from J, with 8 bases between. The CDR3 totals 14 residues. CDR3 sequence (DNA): TGTGCCAGCAGCTTAGTGGCACTGAATTCACCCCTCCACTTT. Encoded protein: CASSLVALNSPLHF.

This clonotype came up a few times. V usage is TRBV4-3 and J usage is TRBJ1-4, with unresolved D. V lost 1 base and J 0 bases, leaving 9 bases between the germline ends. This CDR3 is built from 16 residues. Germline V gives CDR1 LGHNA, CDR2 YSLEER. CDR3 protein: CASSQGWGATNEKLFF. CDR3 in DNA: TGCGCCAGCAGCCAAGGTTGGGGTGCAACTAATGAAAAACTGTTTTTT.

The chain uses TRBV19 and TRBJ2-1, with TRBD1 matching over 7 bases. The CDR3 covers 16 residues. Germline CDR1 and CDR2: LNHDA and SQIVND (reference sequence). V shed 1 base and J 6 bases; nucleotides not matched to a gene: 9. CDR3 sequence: CASSIGSEGASNEQFF. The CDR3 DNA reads TGTGCCAGTAGTATAGGAAGCGAGGGGGCTTCCAATGAGCAGTTCTTC.

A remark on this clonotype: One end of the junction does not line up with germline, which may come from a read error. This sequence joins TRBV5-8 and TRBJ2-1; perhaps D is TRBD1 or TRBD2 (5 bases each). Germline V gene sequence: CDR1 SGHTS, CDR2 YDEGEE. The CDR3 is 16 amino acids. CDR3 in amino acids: CASSLRTGTSYNEQSF. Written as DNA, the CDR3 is TGTGCCAGCAGCCTGAGGACGGGGACCTCCTACAATGAGCAGTCCTTC.

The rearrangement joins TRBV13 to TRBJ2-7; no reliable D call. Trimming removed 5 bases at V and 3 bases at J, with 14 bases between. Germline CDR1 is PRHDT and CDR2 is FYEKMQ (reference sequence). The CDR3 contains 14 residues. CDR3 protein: CASSPAAGHYEQYF. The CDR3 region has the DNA TGTGCCAGCAGCCCCGCCGCAGGTCACTACGAGCAGTACTTC.

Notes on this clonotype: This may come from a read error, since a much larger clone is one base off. For the CDR3, the DNA is TGTGCCAGCAGCTTAAATTCCGGATCTAACACTGAAGCTTTCTTT. This gives the protein CASSLNSGSNTEAFF. The chain joins TRBV7-6 to TRBJ1-1; no clear D gene. Trimming cost V 2 bases and J 2 bases, with 12 bases left between them. Looked up from germline, CDR1 is SGHVS and CDR2 is FNYEAQ. This CDR3 spans 15 amino acids.